This T cell receptor (beta chain) came from a study of regulatory T cells in long-lasting Graves disease. Arm-PCR of CDR3 regions and iRepertoire HTBI primers were used to build TCR beta libraries. Via MiXCR, TCRdb re-called the multiplex PCR reads, giving one row per CDR3 protein. Here the sample spans roughly 500,000 distinct CDR3 sequences, under 25% being singletons. This clonotype turned up a few times. Its target is not known. CDR1 and CDR2 (germline): SGHTA, FQGNSA. The ends lost 5 bases at V and 1 base at J; junction bases unmatched: 7. This CDR3 comprises 15 residues. Time point reported: persistent/refractory GD, antithyroid drugs over 5 years with positive TRAb. PBMC-derived RNA was used for the TCR library. A peripheral blood sample, about 9.4 milliliters in volume, was drawn into EDTA tubes. General study findings and limits: Having few samples may have compromised the accuracy. Under persistent disease, TRBV28, TRBJ1-2 and TRBJ2-5 were used preferentially. A greater number of public clonotypes (more than 2,500) was shared by persistent patients than by new patients (about 880).

The V call is TRBV7-2, the J call TRBJ2-5; 7 positions match TRBD2. The TCR was taken from a female donor with Graves disease. Source: peripheral blood mononuclear cells (PBMCs), taken when the disease was refractory, from a patient treated with antithyroid drugs. CDR3 sequence: CASSQERGFQETQYF. The DNA for the CDR3 is TGTGCCAGCAGCCAAGAGCGGGGCTTCCAAGAGACCCAGTACTTC. Full variable domain (missing parts from reference TRBV7-2 and TRBJ2-5): GAGVSQSPSNKVTEKGKDVELRCDPISGHTALYWYRQSLGQGLEFLIYFQGNSAPDKSGLPSDRFSAERTGGSVSTLTIQRTQQEDSAVYLCASSQERGFQETQYFGPGTRLLVL.